Following are 5 T cell receptor beta chains from one sample sequenced in a study of cytomegalovirus exposure and HLA in healthy donors. PCR primers comprised 60 Vbeta and 13 Jbeta primers. Data came from immunoSEQ multiplex PCR; TCRdb stores just in-frame clones and leaves some out. This sample has some 160,000 clones; roughly 80% occur once, and the top ten carry more than 3.5%. Specimen: PBMCs. Every receptor here comes from a woman in her forties in good health and CMV-seropositive.

This chain joins TRBV6-1 and TRBJ2-7; TRBD1 matches at 7 bases. With 5 bases clipped from V and 0 bases from J, the junction kept 7 bases outside the gene matches. CDR1 MNHNS and CDR2 SASEGT come from the germline V gene. This CDR3 has 15 amino acids. The CDR3: CASSRQGVGSYEQYF. CDR3 nucleotide sequence: TGTGCCAGCAGTCGACAGGGAGTTGGCTCCTACGAGCAGTACTTC.

The chain uses TRBV18 and TRBJ1-2, with 11 bases aligning to TRBD1. The germline CDR1 and CDR2 sequences are KGHSH and LQKENI. This CDR3 spans 17 amino acids. Trimming cost V 2 bases and J 4 bases; bases outside gene matches: 9. CDR3 coding DNA: TGTGCCAGCTCACCATATAAGGGACAGGGGGTGCCCTATGGCTACACCTTC. Amino acids: CASSPYKGQGVPYGYTF.

This chain connects TRBV27 to TRBJ1-6, with D possibly being TRBD1 (5 bases). Germline loops: CDR1 MNHEY, CDR2 SMNVEV (reference sequence). The length of the CDR3 is 13 residues. Trimming pared 3 bases from V and 9 bases from J, leaving 9 bases between. CDR3 sequence (DNA): TGTGCCAGCAGTTTCGACAGAGGTTCACCCCTCCACTTT. Amino acids: CASSFDRGSPLHF.

The chain is built from TRBV7-2 and TRBJ2-1; D unresolved. V was clipped by 2 bases and J by 6 bases, with 11 bases between them. Germline lookup yields CDR1 SGHTA and CDR2 FQGNSA. The CDR3 sequence is 14 residues long. The CDR3 DNA reads TGTGCCAGCAGCTTAAATCCGGGTAGCAATGAGCAGTTCTTC. This encodes CASSLNPGSNEQFF.

The V gene is TRBV9, the J gene TRBJ2-3; D is unclear. Looked up from germline, CDR1 is SGDLS and CDR2 is YYNGEE. The CDR3 is 13 residues long. V lost 2 bases, J lost 3 bases, and 7 bases lay in between. The chain's CDR3 is CASSVFHTDTQYF. CDR3 DNA sequence: TGTGCCAGCAGCGTTTTCCATACAGATACGCAGTATTTT. The full variable domain, rest sourced from reference TRBV9 and TRBJ2-3, is DSGVTQTPKHLITATGQRVTLRCSPRSGDLSVYWYQQSLDQGLQFLIQYYNGEERAKGNILERFSAQQFPDLHSELNLSSLELGDSALYFCASSVFHTDTQYFGPGTRLTVL.